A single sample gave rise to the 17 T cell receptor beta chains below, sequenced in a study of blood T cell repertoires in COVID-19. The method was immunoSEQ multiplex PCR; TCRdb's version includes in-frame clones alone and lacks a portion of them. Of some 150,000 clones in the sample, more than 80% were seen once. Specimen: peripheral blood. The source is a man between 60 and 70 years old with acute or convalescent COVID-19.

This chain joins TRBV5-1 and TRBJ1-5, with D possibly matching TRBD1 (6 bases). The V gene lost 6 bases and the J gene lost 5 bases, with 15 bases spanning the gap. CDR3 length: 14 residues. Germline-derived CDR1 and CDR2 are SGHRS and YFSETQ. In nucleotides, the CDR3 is TGCGCCAGCATCCCTTTACCAGGGGATCAGCCCCAGCATTTT. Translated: CASIPLPGDQPQHF.

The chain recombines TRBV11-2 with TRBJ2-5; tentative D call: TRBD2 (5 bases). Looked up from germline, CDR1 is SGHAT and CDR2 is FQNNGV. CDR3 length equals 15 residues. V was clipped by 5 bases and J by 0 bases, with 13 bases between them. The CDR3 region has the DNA TGTGCCAGCAGCCCCCGGGGTGACCACCAAGAGACCCAGTACTTC. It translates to CASSPRGDHQETQYF.

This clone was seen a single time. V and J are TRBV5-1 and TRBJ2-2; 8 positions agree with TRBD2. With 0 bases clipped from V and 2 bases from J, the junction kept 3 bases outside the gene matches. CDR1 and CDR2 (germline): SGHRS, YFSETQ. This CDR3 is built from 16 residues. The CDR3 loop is CASSLVAGRNTGELFF. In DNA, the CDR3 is TGCGCCAGCAGCTTGGTAGCGGGGAGAAACACCGGGGAGCTGTTTTTT.

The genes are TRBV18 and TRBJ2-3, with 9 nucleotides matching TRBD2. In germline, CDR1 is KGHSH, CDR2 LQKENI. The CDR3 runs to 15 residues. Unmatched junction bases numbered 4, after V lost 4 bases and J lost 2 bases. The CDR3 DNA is TGTGCCAGCTCACGAGTAGCGGGGGACACAGATACGCAGTATTTT. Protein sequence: CASSRVAGDTDTQYF.

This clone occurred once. This chain's CDR3 is CASSQTSGGPLLLFNEQFF. The CDR3 coding sequence is TGTGCCAGCAGCCAGACTAGCGGGGGGCCACTACTTCTTTTCAATGAGCAGTTCTTC. The V call is TRBV14, the J call TRBJ2-1; 13 bases map to TRBD2. V was pared by 3 bases and J by 6 bases, with 14 bases of the junction left unmatched. The CDR3 totals 19 residues. Germline lookup yields CDR1 SGHDN and CDR2 FVKESK.

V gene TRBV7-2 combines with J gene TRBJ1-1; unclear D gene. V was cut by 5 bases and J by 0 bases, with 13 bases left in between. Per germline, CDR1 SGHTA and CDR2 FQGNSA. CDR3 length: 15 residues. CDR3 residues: CASSPAPTMNTEAFF. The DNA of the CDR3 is TGTGCCAGCAGCCCCGCCCCGACAATGAACACTGAAGCTTTCTTT.

CDR3 region: CASSPGTGVYSYEQYF. The CDR3 DNA is TGTGCCAGCTCACCCGGGACAGGGGTCTACTCCTACGAGCAGTACTTC. The J gene is TRBJ2-7, the V gene TRBV18, with 10 bases that match TRBD1. Germline CDR1 reads KGHSH; CDR2 reads LQKENI. This CDR3 is 16 amino acids long. Unmatched junction bases numbered 5, after V lost 3 bases and J lost 0 bases. The full variable domain, rest sourced from reference TRBV18 and TRBJ2-7, is NAGVMQNPRHLVRRRGQEARLRCSPMKGHSHVYWYRQLPEEGLKFMVYLQKENIIDESGMPKERFSAEFPKEGPSILRIQQVVRGDSAAYFCASSPGTGVYSYEQYFGPGTRLTVT.

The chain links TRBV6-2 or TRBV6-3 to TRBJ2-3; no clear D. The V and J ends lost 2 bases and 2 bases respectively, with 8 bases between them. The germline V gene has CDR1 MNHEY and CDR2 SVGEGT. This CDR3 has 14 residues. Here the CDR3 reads CASSYGHNTDTQYF. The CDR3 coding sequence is TGTGCCAGCAGTTACGGGCACAACACAGATACGCAGTATTTT.

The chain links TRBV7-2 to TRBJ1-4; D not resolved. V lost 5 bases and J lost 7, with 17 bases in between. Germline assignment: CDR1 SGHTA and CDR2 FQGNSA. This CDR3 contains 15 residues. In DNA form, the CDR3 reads TGTGCCAGCAGCCCAGACGGCTCACGGGGTGAAAAACTGTTTTTT. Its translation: CASSPDGSRGEKLFF.

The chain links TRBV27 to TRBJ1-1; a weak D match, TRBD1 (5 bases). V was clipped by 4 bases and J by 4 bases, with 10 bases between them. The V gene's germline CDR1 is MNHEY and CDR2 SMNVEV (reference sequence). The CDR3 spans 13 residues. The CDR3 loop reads CASSWGVGTEAFF. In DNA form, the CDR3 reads TGTGCCAGCAGTTGGGGCGTTGGCACTGAAGCTTTCTTT.

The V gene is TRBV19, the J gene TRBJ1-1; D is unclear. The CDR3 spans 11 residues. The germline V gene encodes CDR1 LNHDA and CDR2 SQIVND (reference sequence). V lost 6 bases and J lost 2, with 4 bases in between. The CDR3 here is CASSQNTEAFF. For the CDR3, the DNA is TGTGCCAGTAGCCAAAACACTGAAGCTTTCTTT. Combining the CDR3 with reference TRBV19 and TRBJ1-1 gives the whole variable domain DGGITQSPKYLFRKEGQNVTLSCEQNLNHDAMYWYRQDPGQGLRLIYYSQIVNDFQKGDIAEGYSVSREKKESFPLTVTSAQKNPTAFYLCASSQNTEAFFGQGTRLTVV.

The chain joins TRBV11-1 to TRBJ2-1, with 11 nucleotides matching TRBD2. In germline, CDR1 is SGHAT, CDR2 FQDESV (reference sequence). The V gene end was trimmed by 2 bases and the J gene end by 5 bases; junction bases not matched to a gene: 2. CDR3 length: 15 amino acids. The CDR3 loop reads CASSLRLAGNNEQFF. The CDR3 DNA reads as TGTGCCAGCAGCTTAAGACTAGCGGGGAACAATGAGCAGTTCTTC.

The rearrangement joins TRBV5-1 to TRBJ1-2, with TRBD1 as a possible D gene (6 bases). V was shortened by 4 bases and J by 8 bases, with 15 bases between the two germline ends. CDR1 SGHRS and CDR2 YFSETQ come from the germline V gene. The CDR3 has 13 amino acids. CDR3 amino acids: CASSVLSGEGYTF. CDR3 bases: TGCGCCAGCAGCGTATTGTCAGGGGAAGGCTACACCTTC.

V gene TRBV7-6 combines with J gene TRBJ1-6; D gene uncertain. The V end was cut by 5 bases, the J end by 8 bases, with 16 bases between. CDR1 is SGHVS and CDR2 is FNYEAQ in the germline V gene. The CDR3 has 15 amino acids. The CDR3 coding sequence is TGTGCCAGCAGCGTCGCGGGATTTCCGGATTCACCCCTCCACTTT. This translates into CASSVAGFPDSPLHF.

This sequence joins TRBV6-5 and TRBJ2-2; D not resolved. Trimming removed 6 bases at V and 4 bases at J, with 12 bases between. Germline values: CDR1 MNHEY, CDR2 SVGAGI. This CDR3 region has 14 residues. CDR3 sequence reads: CASSGSSGTGELFF. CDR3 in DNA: TGTGCCAGCAGCGGATCCTCGGGCACCGGGGAGCTGTTTTTT.

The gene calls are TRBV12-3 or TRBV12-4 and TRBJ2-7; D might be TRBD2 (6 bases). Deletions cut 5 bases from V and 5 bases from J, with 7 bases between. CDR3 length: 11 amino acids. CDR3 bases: TGTGCCAGCAGTCGGGGGAACGAGCAGTACTTC. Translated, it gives CASSRGNEQYF.

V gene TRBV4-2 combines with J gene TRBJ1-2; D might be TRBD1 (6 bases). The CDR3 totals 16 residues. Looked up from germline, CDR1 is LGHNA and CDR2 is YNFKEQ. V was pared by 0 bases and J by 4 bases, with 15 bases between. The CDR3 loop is CASSQDVAGVRYGYTF. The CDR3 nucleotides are TGTGCCAGCAGCCAAGACGTCGCAGGGGTCCGCTATGGCTACACCTTC.